The rows below give T cell receptor beta chains drawn from one sample of a study of cytomegalovirus exposure and HLA in healthy donors. The assay was immunoSEQ multiplex PCR, and TCRdb's table has in-frame clones only and misses some. Of about 160,000 clones in the sample, around 68% were seen once. Material for sequencing was PBMCs. The source of these receptors is a man aged 50-59 years in good health and CMV-seronegative. CDR3s include the opening cysteine and the closing phenylalanine or tryptophan. Each record gives: CDR3 length, D gene, clone size, J gene, V gene, CDR3 protein, CDR3 DNA. The D gene is left open where the match is weak. The size field is filled for only some rows; it gives once, few, many or a size class.

cdr3_length: 12; d_call: .; clone_size: .; j_call: TRBJ2-2; v_call: TRBV7-9; cdr3_aa: CASSLRNGELFF; cdr3_nt: TGTGCCAGCAGCCTCAGAAACGGGGAGCTGTTTTTT
cdr3_length: 16; d_call: TRBD2; clone_size: .; j_call: TRBJ2-3; v_call: TRBV19; cdr3_aa: CASSAGLAGITDTQYF; cdr3_nt: TGTGCCAGTAGTGCGGGACTAGCGGGGATAACAGATACGCAGTATTTT
cdr3_length: 14; d_call: TRBD1; clone_size: .; j_call: TRBJ1-1; v_call: TRBV29-1; cdr3_aa: CSAGQGSWDTEAFF; cdr3_nt: TGCAGCGCGGGACAGGGGTCTTGGGACACTGAAGCTTTCTTT
cdr3_length: 14; d_call: .; clone_size: .; j_call: TRBJ2-7; v_call: TRBV29-1; cdr3_aa: CSVAGLGGGNEQYF; cdr3_nt: TGCAGCGTTGCCGGGTTAGGGGGCGGGAACGAGCAGTACTTC
cdr3_length: 14; d_call: .; clone_size: .; j_call: TRBJ1-2; v_call: TRBV18; cdr3_aa: CASSPTAGNYGYTF; cdr3_nt: TGTGCCAGCTCACCTACAGCAGGAAACTATGGCTACACCTTC
cdr3_length: 14; d_call: .; clone_size: .; j_call: TRBJ1-6; v_call: TRBV5-8; cdr3_aa: CASTPGSVNSPLHF; cdr3_nt: TGTGCCAGCACCCCCGGGTCCGTTAATTCACCCCTCCACTTT
cdr3_length: 15; d_call: .; clone_size: .; j_call: TRBJ2-7; v_call: TRBV2; cdr3_aa: CASRPGLTPPLEQYF; cdr3_nt: TGTGCCAGCAGACCGGGACTTACACCCCCTCTCGAGCAGTACTTC
cdr3_length: 15; d_call: .; clone_size: many; j_call: TRBJ1-1; v_call: TRBV5-1; cdr3_aa: CASSIGHPPNTEAFF; cdr3_nt: TGCGCCAGCAGCATTGGACACCCCCCCAACACTGAAGCTTTCTTT
cdr3_length: 12; d_call: .; clone_size: .; j_call: TRBJ2-2; v_call: TRBV6-5; cdr3_aa: CAGRDNTGELFF; cdr3_nt: TGTGCCGGTCGAGATAACACCGGGGAGCTGTTTTTT
cdr3_length: 17; d_call: TRBD1; clone_size: few; j_call: TRBJ1-3; v_call: TRBV4-1; cdr3_aa: CASSQDWGQGFGNTIYF; cdr3_nt: TGCGCCAGCAGCCAAGATTGGGGACAGGGGTTCGGAAACACCATATATTTT
cdr3_length: 15; d_call: .; clone_size: .; j_call: TRBJ1-2; v_call: TRBV7-2; cdr3_aa: CASSLALRAHYGYTF; cdr3_nt: TGTGCCAGCAGCTTAGCTCTCAGGGCACACTATGGCTACACCTTC
cdr3_length: 12; d_call: .; clone_size: .; j_call: TRBJ1-2; v_call: TRBV2; cdr3_aa: CASSEDDSVHTF; cdr3_nt: TGTGCCAGCAGTGAAGATGACAGCGTACACACCTTC
cdr3_length: 15; d_call: TRBD1; clone_size: .; j_call: TRBJ1-2; v_call: TRBV7-2; cdr3_aa: CASSGIGGQGRGYTF; cdr3_nt: TGTGCCAGCAGCGGCATAGGGGGACAGGGGAGGGGCTACACCTTC
cdr3_length: 12; d_call: .; clone_size: few; j_call: TRBJ1-2; v_call: TRBV6-5; cdr3_aa: CASSLGSYGYTF; cdr3_nt: TGTGCCAGCAGTTTAGGGAGCTATGGCTACACCTTC
cdr3_length: 13; d_call: .; clone_size: few; j_call: TRBJ1-6; v_call: TRBV6-1; cdr3_aa: CASSSPVNSPLHF; cdr3_nt: TGTGCCAGCAGTTCGCCGGTAAATTCACCCCTCCACTTT
cdr3_length: 15; d_call: .; clone_size: .; j_call: TRBJ2-3; v_call: TRBV4-1; cdr3_aa: CASSPLGENTDTQYF; cdr3_nt: TGCGCCAGCAGCCCGTTGGGCGAGAACACAGATACGCAGTATTTT
cdr3_length: 15; d_call: .; clone_size: few; j_call: TRBJ1-5; v_call: TRBV28; cdr3_aa: CASSPTWGGVQPQHF; cdr3_nt: TGTGCCAGCAGCCCGACTTGGGGAGGGGTTCAGCCCCAGCATTTT
cdr3_length: 13; d_call: .; clone_size: .; j_call: TRBJ2-7; v_call: TRBV7-6; cdr3_aa: CASSPRGGDEQYF; cdr3_nt: TGTGCCAGCAGCCCGAGGGGGGGGGACGAGCAGTACTTC
cdr3_length: 14; d_call: TRBD1; clone_size: once; j_call: TRBJ1-2; v_call: TRBV28; cdr3_aa: CASSQGAGLEGYTF; cdr3_nt: TGTGCCAGCAGCCAGGGGGCGGGTTTGGAAGGCTACACCTTC
cdr3_length: 16; d_call: TRBD2; clone_size: .; j_call: TRBJ2-2; v_call: TRBV19; cdr3_aa: CASSIPREGRNGELFF; cdr3_nt: TGTGCCAGTAGTATTCCCCGGGAGGGGAGAAACGGGGAGCTGTTTTTT
cdr3_length: 14; d_call: .; clone_size: .; j_call: TRBJ1-2; v_call: TRBV6-4; cdr3_aa: CASSDSGRGIGYTF; cdr3_nt: TGTGCCAGCAGTGACTCGGGCAGGGGAATAGGCTACACCTTC
cdr3_length: 17; d_call: TRBD1; clone_size: .; j_call: TRBJ1-6; v_call: TRBV19; cdr3_aa: CASNGDRAGGINSPLHF; cdr3_nt: TGTGCCAGTAACGGGGACAGGGCAGGTGGAATTAATTCACCCCTCCACTTT
cdr3_length: 13; d_call: TRBD2; clone_size: .; j_call: TRBJ2-7; v_call: TRBV28; cdr3_aa: CASSFSSGGEQYF; cdr3_nt: TGTGCCAGCAGTTTCAGTAGCGGGGGCGAGCAGTACTTC
cdr3_length: 16; d_call: TRBD2; clone_size: few; j_call: TRBJ2-2; v_call: TRBV7-2; cdr3_aa: CASSLALAGGSGELFF; cdr3_nt: TGTGCCAGCAGCTTAGCACTAGCGGGGGGATCCGGGGAGCTGTTTTTT
cdr3_length: 14; d_call: .; clone_size: .; j_call: TRBJ1-1; v_call: TRBV5-1; cdr3_aa: CASSLVAGESEAFF; cdr3_nt: TGCGCCAGCAGCTTGGTAGCGGGGGAATCTGAAGCTTTCTTT
cdr3_length: 14; d_call: .; clone_size: .; j_call: TRBJ1-2; v_call: TRBV4-1; cdr3_aa: CASSQDQANYGYTF; cdr3_nt: TGCGCCAGCAGCCAAGATCAGGCTAACTATGGCTACACCTTC
cdr3_length: 15; d_call: TRBD1; clone_size: once; j_call: TRBJ1-3; v_call: TRBV18; cdr3_aa: CASSPQGADGNTIYF; cdr3_nt: TGTGCCAGCTCACCGCAGGGGGCAGATGGAAACACCATATATTTT
cdr3_length: 14; d_call: .; clone_size: .; j_call: TRBJ1-5; v_call: TRBV11-2; cdr3_aa: CASSSSGGNQPQHF; cdr3_nt: TGTGCCAGCAGCTCCTCAGGGGGCAATCAGCCCCAGCATTTT
cdr3_length: 17; d_call: TRBD2; clone_size: .; j_call: TRBJ2-5; v_call: TRBV4-2; cdr3_aa: CASSQGPSGLSQETQYF; cdr3_nt: TGTGCCAGCAGCCAAGGGCCTAGCGGGTTATCCCAAGAGACCCAGTACTTC
cdr3_length: 15; d_call: TRBD1; clone_size: .; j_call: TRBJ2-4; v_call: TRBV7-9; cdr3_aa: CASSRWVTGVNIQYF; cdr3_nt: TGTGCCAGCAGCCGATGGGTGACAGGGGTTAACATTCAGTACTTC
cdr3_length: 15; d_call: TRBD1; clone_size: .; j_call: TRBJ1-2; v_call: TRBV7-2; cdr3_aa: CASSVQGGGAYGYTF; cdr3_nt: TGTGCCAGCAGCGTACAGGGGGGAGGTGCCTATGGCTACACCTTC
cdr3_length: 13; d_call: .; clone_size: .; j_call: TRBJ2-3; v_call: TRBV4-3; cdr3_aa: CASSQGAGDTQYF; cdr3_nt: TGCGCCAGCAGCCAAGGGGCAGGAGATACGCAGTATTTT
cdr3_length: 21; d_call: TRBD1; clone_size: .; j_call: TRBJ1-2; v_call: TRBV4-1; cdr3_aa: CASSPVSAEWGQGSVDYGYTF; cdr3_nt: TGCGCCAGCAGCCCTGTGTCCGCGGAGTGGGGACAGGGATCGGTCGACTATGGCTACACCTTC
cdr3_length: 14; d_call: TRBD1; clone_size: .; j_call: TRBJ1-6; v_call: TRBV10-3; cdr3_aa: CATRTGTGNSPLHF; cdr3_nt: TGTGCCACTAGGACCGGGACAGGGAATTCACCCCTCCACTTT